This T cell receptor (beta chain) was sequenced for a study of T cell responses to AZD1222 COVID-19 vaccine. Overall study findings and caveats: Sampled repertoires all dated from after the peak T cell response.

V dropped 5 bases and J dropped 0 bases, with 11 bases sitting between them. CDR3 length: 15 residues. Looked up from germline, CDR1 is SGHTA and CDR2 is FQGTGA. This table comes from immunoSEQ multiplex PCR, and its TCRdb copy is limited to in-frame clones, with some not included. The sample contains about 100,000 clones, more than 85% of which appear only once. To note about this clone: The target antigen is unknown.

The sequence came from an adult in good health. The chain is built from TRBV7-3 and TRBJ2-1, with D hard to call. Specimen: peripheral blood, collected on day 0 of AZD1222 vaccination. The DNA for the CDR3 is TGTGCCAGCAGCCCCTACACGAGCTCCTACAATGAGCAGTTCTTC. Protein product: CASSPYTSSYNEQFF. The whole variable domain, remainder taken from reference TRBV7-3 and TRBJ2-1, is GAGVSQTPSNKVTEKGKYVELRCDPISGHTALYWYRQSLGQGPEFLIYFQGTGAADDSGLPNDRFFAVRPEGSVSTLKIQRTERGDSAVYLCASSPYTSSYNEQFFGPGTRLTVL.